What follows describes a single TCR beta chain. The sample is drawn from a study of cytomegalovirus exposure and HLA in healthy donors. Study context: A data release that came early held 80 million or so unique TCRs from HLA-typed donors. In terms of ancestry, the Caucasian-associated cluster contained roughly 81% of the approximately 380 genotyped donors.

Each donor was healthy, and each was a bone marrow donor. At the time of sampling, donors were nominally healthy, though unrecorded immune exposures were likely. 13 Jbeta primers and 60 Vbeta primers were used for the PCR. Produced via immunoSEQ multiplex PCR; TCRdb's table is partial and in-frame only. The sample is made up of more than 30,000 clones, and the top ten hold 7% to 9.5% of it. The CDR3 is 16 amino acids. The ends were cut back, 0 bases at V and 3 bases at J, with 12 bases in the middle. CDR1 is SEHNR and CDR2 is FQNEAQ in the germline V gene (reference sequence). The genes are TRBV7-9 and TRBJ1-5, with D maybe TRBD1 (6 bases). The sample consisted of PBMCs. This clonotype was obtained from a man aged 40-49 years in good health and CMV-seropositive. The CDR3 nucleotides are TGTGCCAGCAGCTTAGCCGGACTGGGGGCCAATCAGCCCCAGCATTTT. It specifies CASSLAGLGANQPQHF.